The source of this T cell receptor beta chain is a study of CD4+ T cells in melanoma. Notes on the study in general: CD8+ T cell, macrophage and B cell function reportedly correlated with neoantigen-specific CD4+ T cells. Neoantigen-specific CD4+ T cells in melanoma reportedly had diverse differentiation states.

Profiled with immunoSEQ multiplex PCR; TCRdb holds only in-frame clones, not every one. The sample yields about 21,000 clones, approximately 80% seen once. The CDR3 is 16 residues long. Germline CDR1 LNHDA, CDR2 SQIVND (reference sequence). V trimming: 5 bases; J trimming: 3 bases; junction bases outside the gene matches: 12. A note on this clone: Its antigen is currently unknown.

Input material: cells from a culture (not recorded whether cultured in vitro). This clonotype originated in a human donor with melanoma. This chain joins TRBV19 and TRBJ1-2; 7 nucleotides align to TRBD1. The CDR3 reads CASSPLSTGRDYGYTF. CDR3 sequence (DNA): TGTGCCAGTAGTCCCCTCTCGACAGGGCGGGACTATGGCTACACCTTC. Based on the CDR3 plus reference TRBV19 and TRBJ1-2, the full variable domain is DGGITQSPKYLFRKEGQNVTLSCEQNLNHDAMYWYRQDPGQGLRLIYYSQIVNDFQKGDIAEGYSVSREKKESFPLTVTSAQKNPTAFYLCASSPLSTGRDYGYTFGSGTRLTVV.